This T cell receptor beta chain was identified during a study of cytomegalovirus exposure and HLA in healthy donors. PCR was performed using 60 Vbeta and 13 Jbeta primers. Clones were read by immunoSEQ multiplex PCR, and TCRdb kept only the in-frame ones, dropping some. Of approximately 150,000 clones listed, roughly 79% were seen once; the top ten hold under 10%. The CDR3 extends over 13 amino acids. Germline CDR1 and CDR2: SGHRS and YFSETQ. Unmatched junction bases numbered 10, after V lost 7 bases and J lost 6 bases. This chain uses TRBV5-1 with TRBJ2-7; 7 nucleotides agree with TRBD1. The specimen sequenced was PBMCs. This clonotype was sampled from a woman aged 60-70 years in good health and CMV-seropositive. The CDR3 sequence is CASARNRGAEQYF. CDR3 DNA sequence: TGCGCCAGCGCCAGGAACAGGGGTGCCGAGCAGTACTTC. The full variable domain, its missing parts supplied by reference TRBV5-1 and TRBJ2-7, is KAGVTQTPRYLIKTRGQQVTLSCSPISGHRSVSWYQQTPGQGLQFLFEYFSETQRNKGNFPGRFSGRQFSNSRSEMNVSTLELGDSALYLCASARNRGAEQYFGPGTRLTVT.